One T cell receptor (beta chain) is described in this entry. The antigen is unknown. The identical CDR3 is also encoded by other nucleotide sequences in the sample. The sample comes from a study of Ad26.COV2.S vaccination and SARS-CoV-2 variants. As for treatment: some 20 received Ad26.COV2.S at low or high dose, single or two shots; several received placebo; per-sample allocation not given. At day 63 after the first vaccine or placebo injection, samples were drawn. Only in-frame clones appear in the TCRdb table, and some are missing; sequencing was by immunoSEQ multiplex PCR. The table shows about half a million clones, with 80% to 90% occurring only once. The study's findings and limits: Overall T cell responses may have been underestimated by the analyses of TCR breadth and depth.

Trimming took 2 bases from V and 4 from J; bases not matched to a gene: 5. The CDR3 covers 14 residues. The germline CDR1 and CDR2 sequences are SGDLS and YYNGEE. The sequencing used peripheral blood, collected in a trial of Ad26.COV2.S vaccine versus placebo. The receptor comes from a person aged 18 to 65 who received the Ad26.COV2.S COVID-19 vaccine or a placebo. This rearrangement joins TRBV9 to TRBJ2-7; 8 positions agree with TRBD2. The CDR3 DNA follows: TGTGCCAGCAGCGTGAGCAGCGGGAGTTACGAGCAGTACTTC. Translated, it gives CASSVSSGSYEQYF.